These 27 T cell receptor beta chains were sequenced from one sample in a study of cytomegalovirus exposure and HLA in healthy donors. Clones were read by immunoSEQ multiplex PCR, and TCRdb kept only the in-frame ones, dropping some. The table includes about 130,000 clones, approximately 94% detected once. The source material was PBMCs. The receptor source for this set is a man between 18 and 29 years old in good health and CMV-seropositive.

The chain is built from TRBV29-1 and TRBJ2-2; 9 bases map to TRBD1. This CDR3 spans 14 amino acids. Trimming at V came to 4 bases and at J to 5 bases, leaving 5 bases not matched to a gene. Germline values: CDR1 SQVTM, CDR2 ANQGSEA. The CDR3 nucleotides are TGCAGCGTTGGGCGGACAGGGGAGACCGGGGAGCTGTTTTTT. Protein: CSVGRTGETGELFF.

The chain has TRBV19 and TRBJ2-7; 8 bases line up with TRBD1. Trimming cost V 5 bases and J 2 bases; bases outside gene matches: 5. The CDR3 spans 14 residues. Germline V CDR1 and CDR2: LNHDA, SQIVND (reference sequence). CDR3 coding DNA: TGTGCCAGTAGTCCACGGACAGGGCCCTACGAGCAGTACTTC. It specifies CASSPRTGPYEQYF.

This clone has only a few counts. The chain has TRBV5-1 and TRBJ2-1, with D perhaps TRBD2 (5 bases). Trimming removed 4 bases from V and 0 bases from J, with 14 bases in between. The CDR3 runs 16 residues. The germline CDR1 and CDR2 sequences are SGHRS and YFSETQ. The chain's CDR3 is CASSRGSGSSYNEQFF. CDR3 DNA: TGCGCCAGCAGCCGCGGCAGCGGTAGCTCCTACAATGAGCAGTTCTTC.

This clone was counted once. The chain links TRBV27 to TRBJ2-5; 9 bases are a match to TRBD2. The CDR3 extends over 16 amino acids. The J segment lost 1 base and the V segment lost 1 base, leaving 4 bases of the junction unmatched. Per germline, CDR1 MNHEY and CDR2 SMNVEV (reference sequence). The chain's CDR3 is CASSLLWREGQETQYF. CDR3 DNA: TGTGCCAGCAGTTTATTATGGCGGGAGGGCCAAGAGACCCAGTACTTC.

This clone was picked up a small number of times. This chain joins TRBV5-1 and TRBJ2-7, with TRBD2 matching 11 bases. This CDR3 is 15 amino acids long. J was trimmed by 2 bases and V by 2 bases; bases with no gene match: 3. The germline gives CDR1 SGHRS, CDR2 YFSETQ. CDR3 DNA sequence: TGCGCCAGCAGCTTCGGGACTAGCGGTGCCTACGAGCAGTACTTC. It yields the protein CASSFGTSGAYEQYF. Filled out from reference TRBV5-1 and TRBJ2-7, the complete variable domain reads KAGVTQTPRYLIKTRGQQVTLSCSPISGHRSVSWYQQTPGQGLQFLFEYFSETQRNKGNFPGRFSGRQFSNSRSEMNVSTLELGDSALYLCASSFGTSGAYEQYFGPGTRLTVT.

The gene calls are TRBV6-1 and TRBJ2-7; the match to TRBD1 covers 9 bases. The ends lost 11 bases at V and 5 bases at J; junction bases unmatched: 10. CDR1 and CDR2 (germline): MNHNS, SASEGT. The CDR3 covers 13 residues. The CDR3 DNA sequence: TGTGCCGGTGTTGGGACAGGGTTCCACGAGCAGTACTTC. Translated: CAGVGTGFHEQYF.

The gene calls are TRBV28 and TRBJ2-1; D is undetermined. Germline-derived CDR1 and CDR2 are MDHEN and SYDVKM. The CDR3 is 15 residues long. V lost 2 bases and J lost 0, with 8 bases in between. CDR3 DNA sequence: TGTGCCAGCAGTTTACCGAGTGGCTCCTACAATGAGCAGTTCTTC. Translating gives CASSLPSGSYNEQFF.

This chain's CDR3 is CASSVSGRVGGQYF. The CDR3 DNA is TGTGCCAGCAGTGTAAGCGGGAGGGTTGGCGGGCAGTACTTC. This chain joins TRBV25-1 and TRBJ2-7; 10 nucleotides line up with TRBD2. Germline V gene data show CDR1 as MGHDK and CDR2 as SYGVNS. Trimming at V came to 4 bases and at J to 9 bases, leaving 9 bases not matched to a gene. CDR3 length: 14 amino acids.

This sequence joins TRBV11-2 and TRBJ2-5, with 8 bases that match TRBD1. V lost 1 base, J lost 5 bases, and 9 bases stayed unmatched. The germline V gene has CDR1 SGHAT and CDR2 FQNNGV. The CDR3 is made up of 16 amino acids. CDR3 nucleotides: TGTGCCAGCAGCTTAGGTGGACAGGGATTAATTGAGACCCAGTACTTC. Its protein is CASSLGGQGLIETQYF.

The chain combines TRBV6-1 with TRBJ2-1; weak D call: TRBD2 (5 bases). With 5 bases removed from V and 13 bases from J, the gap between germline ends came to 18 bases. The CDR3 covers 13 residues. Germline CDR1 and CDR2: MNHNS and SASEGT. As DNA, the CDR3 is TGTGCCAGCAGTTTCGAACGGACTGGGAGACAGTTCTTC. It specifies CASSFERTGRQFF.

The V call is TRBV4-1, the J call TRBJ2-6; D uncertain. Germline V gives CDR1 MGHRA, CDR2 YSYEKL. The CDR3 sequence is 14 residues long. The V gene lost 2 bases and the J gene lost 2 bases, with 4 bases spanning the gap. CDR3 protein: CASSQLTGANVLTF. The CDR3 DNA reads TGCGCCAGCAGCCAATTAACTGGGGCCAACGTCCTGACTTTC.

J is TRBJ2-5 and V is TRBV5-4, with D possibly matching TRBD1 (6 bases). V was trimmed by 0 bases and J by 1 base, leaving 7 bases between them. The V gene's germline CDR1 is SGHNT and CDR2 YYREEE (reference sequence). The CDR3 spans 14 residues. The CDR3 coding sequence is TGTGCCAGCAGCTTGGTACAGGGCCAAGAGACCCAGTACTTC. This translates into CASSLVQGQETQYF.

The CDR3 DNA reads as TGCGCCAGCAGCTCCCACACCTTAACAGAATACACTGAAGCTTTCTTT. The encoded protein is CASSSHTLTEYTEAFF. The chain has TRBV4-1 and TRBJ1-1; D is ambiguous. The V end was cut by 5 bases, the J end by 3 bases, with 19 bases between. Per germline, CDR1 MGHRA and CDR2 YSYEKL. CDR3 length: 16 amino acids.

In DNA form, the CDR3 reads TGTGCCACCGCCCTACAGGGTTCACCCCTCCACTTT. It encodes CATALQGSPLHF. The gene calls are TRBV28 and TRBJ1-6; possibly TRBD1 for D (6 bases). The CDR3 runs 12 residues. The germline gives CDR1 MDHEN, CDR2 SYDVKM. Trimming took off 10 bases at V and 9 bases at J, with 13 bases between the two ends.

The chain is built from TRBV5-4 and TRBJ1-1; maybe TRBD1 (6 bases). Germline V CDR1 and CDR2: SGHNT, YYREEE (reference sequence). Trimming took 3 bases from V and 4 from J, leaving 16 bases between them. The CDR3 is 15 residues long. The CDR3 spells CASSSDRTLGTEAFF. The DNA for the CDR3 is TGTGCCAGCAGCTCGGACAGAACTCTGGGCACTGAAGCTTTCTTT. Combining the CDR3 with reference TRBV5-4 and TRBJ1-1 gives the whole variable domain ETGVTQSPTHLIKTRGQQVTLRCSSQSGHNTVSWYQQALGQGPQFIFQYYREEENGRGNFPPRFSGLQFPNYSSELNVNALELDDSALYLCASSSDRTLGTEAFFGQGTRLTVV.

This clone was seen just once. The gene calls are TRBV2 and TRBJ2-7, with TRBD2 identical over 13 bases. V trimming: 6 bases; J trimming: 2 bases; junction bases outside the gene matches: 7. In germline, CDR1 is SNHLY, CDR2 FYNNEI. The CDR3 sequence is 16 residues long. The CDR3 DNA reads TGTGCCAGCAGGGAGCCGGGACTAGCGGGGACCTACGAGCAGTACTTC. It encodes CASREPGLAGTYEQYF.

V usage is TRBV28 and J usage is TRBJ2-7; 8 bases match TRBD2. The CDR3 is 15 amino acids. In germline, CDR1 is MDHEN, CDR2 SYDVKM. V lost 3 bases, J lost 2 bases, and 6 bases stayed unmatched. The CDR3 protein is CASSFGGRPTYEQYF. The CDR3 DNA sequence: TGTGCCAGCAGTTTCGGCGGGAGGCCTACCTACGAGCAGTACTTC. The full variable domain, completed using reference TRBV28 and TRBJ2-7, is DVKVTQSSRYLVKRTGEKVFLECVQDMDHENMFWYRQDPGLGLRLIYFSYDVKMKEKGDIPEGYSVSREKKERFSLILESASTNQTSMYLCASSFGGRPTYEQYFGPGTRLTVT.

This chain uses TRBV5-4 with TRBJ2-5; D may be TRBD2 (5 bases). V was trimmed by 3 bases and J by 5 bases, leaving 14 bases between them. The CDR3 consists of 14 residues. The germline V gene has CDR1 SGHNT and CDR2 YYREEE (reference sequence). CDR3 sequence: CASSYGPSGETQYF. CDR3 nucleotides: TGTGCCAGCAGCTATGGACCCTCGGGGGAGACCCAGTACTTC.

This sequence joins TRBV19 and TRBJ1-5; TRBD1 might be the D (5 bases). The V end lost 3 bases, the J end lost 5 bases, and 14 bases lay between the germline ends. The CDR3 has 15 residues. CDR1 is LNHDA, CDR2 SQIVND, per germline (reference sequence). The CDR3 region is CASSIETVGDQPQHF. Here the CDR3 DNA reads TGTGCCAGTAGTATTGAGACAGTTGGGGATCAGCCCCAGCATTTT.

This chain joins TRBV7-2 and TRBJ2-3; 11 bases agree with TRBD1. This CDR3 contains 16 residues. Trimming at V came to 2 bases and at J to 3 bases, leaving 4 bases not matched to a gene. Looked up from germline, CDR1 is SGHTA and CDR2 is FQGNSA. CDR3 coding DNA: TGTGCCAGCAGCTTACGAGGGACAGGGGGAACAGATACGCAGTATTTT. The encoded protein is CASSLRGTGGTDTQYF.

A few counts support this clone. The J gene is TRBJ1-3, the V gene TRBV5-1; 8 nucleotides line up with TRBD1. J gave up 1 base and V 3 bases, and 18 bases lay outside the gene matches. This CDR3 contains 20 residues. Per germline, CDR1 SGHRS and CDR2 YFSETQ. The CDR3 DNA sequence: TGCGCCAGCAGCTACGGGACAGGACTAGGGGATCTCGTTTCTGGAAACACCATATATTTT. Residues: CASSYGTGLGDLVSGNTIYF.

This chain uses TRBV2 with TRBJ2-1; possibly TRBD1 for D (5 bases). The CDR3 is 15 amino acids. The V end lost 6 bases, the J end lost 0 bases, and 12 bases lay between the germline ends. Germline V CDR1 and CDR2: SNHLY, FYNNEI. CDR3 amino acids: CASRPDSSSYNEQFF. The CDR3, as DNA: TGTGCCAGCAGACCCGACAGCAGCTCCTACAATGAGCAGTTCTTC.

Here the CDR3 DNA reads TGCGCCAGCAGCTTGGAGGCTTACGGGACTTTGACCTACAATGAGCAGTTCTTC. This gives the protein CASSLEAYGTLTYNEQFF. This chain connects TRBV5-1 to TRBJ2-1, with D perhaps matching TRBD2 (6 bases). This CDR3 has 18 amino acids. The V and J ends lost 0 bases and 2 bases respectively, with 18 bases between them. Germline-derived CDR1 and CDR2 are SGHRS and YFSETQ.

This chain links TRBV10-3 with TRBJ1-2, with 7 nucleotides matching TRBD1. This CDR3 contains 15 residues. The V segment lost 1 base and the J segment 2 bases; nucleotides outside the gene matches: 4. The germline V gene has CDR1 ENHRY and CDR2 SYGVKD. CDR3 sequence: CAISELGQKNYGYTF. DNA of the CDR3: TGTGCCATCAGTGAGTTGGGACAGAAAAACTATGGCTACACCTTC.

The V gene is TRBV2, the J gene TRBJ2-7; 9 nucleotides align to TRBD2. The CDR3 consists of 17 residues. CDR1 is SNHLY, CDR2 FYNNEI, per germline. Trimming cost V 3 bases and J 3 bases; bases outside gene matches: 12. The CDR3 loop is CASSEIGLAGVSYEQYF. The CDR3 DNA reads TGTGCCAGCAGTGAGATAGGGTTAGCGGGAGTTAGCTACGAGCAGTACTTC.

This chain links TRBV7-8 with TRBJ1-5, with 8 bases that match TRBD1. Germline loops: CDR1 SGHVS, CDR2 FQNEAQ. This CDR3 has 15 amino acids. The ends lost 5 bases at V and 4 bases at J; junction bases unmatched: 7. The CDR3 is CASSRGQGGNQPQHF. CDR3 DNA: TGTGCCAGCAGCAGAGGACAGGGTGGAAATCAGCCCCAGCATTTT.

This CDR3 reads CATSSPGQGFSYEQYF. CDR3 nucleotide sequence: TGTGCCACCTCCTCCCCGGGACAGGGATTCTCCTACGAGCAGTACTTC. This chain connects TRBV5-4 to TRBJ2-7; TRBD1 aligns across 9 bases. CDR1 is SGHNT, CDR2 YYREEE, per germline (reference sequence). Losses at the gene ends were 9 bases for V and 0 bases for J; bases not matched to a gene: 13. The CDR3 totals 16 residues. The complete variable domain, with remaining parts taken from reference TRBV5-4 and TRBJ2-7, reads ETGVTQSPTHLIKTRGQQVTLRCSSQSGHNTVSWYQQALGQGPQFIFQYYREEENGRGNFPPRFSGLQFPNYSSELNVNALELDDSALYLCATSSPGQGFSYEQYFGPGTRLTVT.